These T cell receptor beta chains were read from a single sample in a study of blood T cell repertoires in COVID-19. TCRdb keeps only in-frame clones here, not all; method: immunoSEQ multiplex PCR. The table has about 150,000 clones, about 85% seen once. Sequenced input: peripheral blood. These receptors all stem from a woman in her 70s with acute or convalescent COVID-19. Each CDR3 is given with its conserved first and last residue. A D gene is named only where the DNA matches it firmly. Not all rows give a size; the values are once, few, many and, for expanded clones, a class.

abundance	j_gene	d_gene	v_gene	CDR3aa	CDR3nt
-	TRBJ1-1	-	TRBV27	CTSSQNGVGRDTEAFF	TGTACCAGCAGCCAAAACGGGGTCGGAAGGGACACTGAAGCTTTCTTT
once	TRBJ1-1	TRBD1	TRBV7-2	CASSFTGGVRDTEAFF	TGTGCCAGCAGCTTTACAGGGGGGGTAAGGGACACTGAAGCTTTCTTT
-	TRBJ2-3	-	TRBV5-1	CASKWRGLSSTDTQYF	TGCGCCAGCAAATGGAGGGGGCTTTCTAGCACAGATACGCAGTATTTT
-	TRBJ1-6	TRBD1	TRBV7-9	CASSEIGGQGNSPLHF	TGTGCCAGCAGCGAAATTGGGGGACAGGGGAATTCACCCCTCCACTTT
-	TRBJ1-5	TRBD1	TRBV5-1	CASSPQGALDQPQHF	TGCGCCAGCAGCCCACAGGGGGCGCTTGATCAGCCCCAGCATTTT
-	TRBJ1-2	-	TRBV27	CASSSLSGNYGYTF	TGTGCCAGCAGTTCGCTCTCGGGGAACTATGGCTACACCTTC
-	TRBJ2-1	TRBD1	TRBV5-1	CASSPDRGNNEQFF	TGCGCCAGCAGCCCAGACAGGGGCAACAATGAGCAGTTCTTC
-	TRBJ2-3	TRBD1	TRBV4-2	CASSSPPRDRGSTDTQYF	TGTGCCAGCAGCTCCCCTCCGCGGGACAGGGGCTCCACAGATACGCAGTATTTT
few	TRBJ1-2	TRBD1	TRBV19	CASSRQGAGGYGYTF	TGTGCCAGTAGTCGACAGGGGGCTGGGGGATATGGCTACACCTTC
-	TRBJ1-5	-	TRBV15	CATSGGINQPQHF	TGTGCCACCAGCGGCGGAATAAATCAGCCCCAGCATTTT
-	TRBJ1-3	TRBD1	TRBV19	CASSQGAVGNTIYF	TGTGCCAGTAGCCAGGGGGCGGTTGGAAACACCATATATTTT
-	TRBJ2-3	TRBD2	TRBV4-1	CASSQAWTSGTPSTDTQYF	TGCGCCAGCAGCCAAGCATGGACTAGCGGGACACCTAGCACAGATACGCAGTATTTT
-	TRBJ2-7	-	TRBV19	CASSIADEQYF	TGTGCCAGTAGTATAGCGGACGAGCAGTACTTC
-	TRBJ2-7	TRBD1	TRBV5-1	CASSGQGRTYEQYF	TGCGCCAGCAGCGGACAGGGGAGAACCTACGAGCAGTACTTC
-	TRBJ1-2	-	TRBV10-1	CASSESWGDKRGYTF	TGCGCCAGCAGTGAGTCGTGGGGCGACAAGCGAGGCTACACCTTC
-	TRBJ2-3	TRBD2	TRBV6-6	CASSYSGGGTDTQYF	TGTGCCAGCAGTTACTCGGGGGGGGGCACAGATACGCAGTATTTT
-	TRBJ1-2	-	TRBV6-7	CASSAQGYGYTF	TGTGCCAGCAGTGCACAGGGATATGGCTACACCTTC
-	TRBJ2-3	TRBD1	TRBV19	CASSMDRITDTQYF	TGTGCCAGTAGTATGGACAGGATCACAGATACGCAGTATTTT
-	TRBJ1-5	-	TRBV19	CASRTPDQPQHF	TGTGCCAGTAGGACACCAGATCAGCCCCAGCATTTT
-	TRBJ2-5	-	TRBV19	CASSIDWTAFQETQYF	TGTGCCAGTAGTATAGATTGGACAGCCTTTCAAGAGACCCAGTACTTC
-	TRBJ1-3	-	TRBV6-6	CASRISGGSGNTIYF	TGTGCCAGCAGGATTTCGGGGGGGTCTGGAAACACCATATATTTT
-	TRBJ1-4	-	TRBV4-1	CASSQDPWVGQRHTTNEKLFF	TGCGCCAGCAGCCAAGATCCGTGGGTGGGACAACGCCATACAACTAATGAAAAACTGTTTTTT
-	TRBJ2-1	TRBD2	TRBV19	CASSTYGGAFYNEQFF	TGTGCCAGTAGTACCTACGGGGGGGCCTTCTACAATGAGCAGTTCTTC
-	TRBJ1-1	TRBD1	TRBV27	CASSSMGTGDSEAFF	TGTGCCAGCAGTTCTATGGGGACAGGGGATTCTGAAGCTTTCTTT
-	TRBJ2-3	TRBD1	TRBV7-6	CASSSRDSYTDTQYF	TGTGCCAGCAGCTCCAGGGACAGCTACACAGATACGCAGTATTTT
-	TRBJ1-4	-	TRBV18	CASSQGQNNEKLFF	TGTGCCAGCTCACAAGGACAGAATAATGAAAAACTGTTTTTT
once	TRBJ2-7	TRBD1	TRBV9	CASSASGTGSNEQYF	TGTGCCAGCAGCGCCTCCGGGACAGGGTCGAACGAGCAGTACTTC
-	TRBJ1-1	-	TRBV5-1	CASSSQGLNTEAFF	TGCGCCAGCAGCTCACAGGGCTTGAACACTGAAGCTTTCTTT
-	TRBJ1-2	TRBD1	TRBV3-1/TRBV3-2	CASSPNRGTNYGYTF	TGTGCCAGCAGTCCAAACAGGGGCACAAACTATGGCTACACCTTC
-	TRBJ1-1	TRBD1	TRBV29-1	CSVADRALNTEAFF	TGCAGCGTTGCCGACAGGGCGCTGAACACTGAAGCTTTCTTT
-	TRBJ2-2	-	TRBV29-1	CSVRRTTNTGELFF	TGCAGCGTTAGGCGGACTACGAACACCGGGGAGCTGTTTTTT
-	TRBJ2-1	-	TRBV3-1/TRBV3-2	CASSQPPYNEQFF	TGTGCCAGCAGCCAACCTCCCTACAATGAGCAGTTCTTC
-	TRBJ1-4	TRBD1	TRBV4-1	CASSRGGGTGATNEKLFF	TGCGCCAGCAGCCGGGGGGGCGGGACAGGGGCAACTAATGAAAAACTGTTTTTT
-	TRBJ1-5	-	TRBV11-2	CASSLAGWEPQHF	TGTGCCAGCAGCTTAGCAGGGTGGGAGCCCCAGCATTTT